These 22 T cell receptor beta chains originate from one sample sequenced in a study of T cell responses to AZD1222 COVID-19 vaccine. Repertoires were generated with immunoSEQ multiplex PCR, while TCRdb's copy carries only in-frame clones and drops some. The repertoire includes 150,000 to 200,000 clones, over 75% of them detected once, and 6% to 8% sits in the top ten. The sample in question was peripheral blood, obtained on day 0 of AZD1222 vaccination. All receptors come from an adult in good health.

This sequence joins TRBV2 and TRBJ1-1; no clear D. Germline V gene lookup returns CDR1 SNHLY and CDR2 FYNNEI. The CDR3 has 12 amino acids. The V end was cut by 5 bases, the J end by 4 bases, with 8 bases between. As DNA, the CDR3 is TGTGCCAGCAGTTTAATTAGCACTGAAGCTTTCTTT. It yields the protein CASSLISTEAFF.

This rearrangement joins TRBV2 to TRBJ1-2; D gene uncertain. Looked up from germline, CDR1 is SNHLY and CDR2 is FYNNEI. The ends were cut back, 11 bases at V and 3 bases at J, with 22 bases in the middle. The CDR3 is made up of 15 amino acids. CDR3 loop: CADPTPGAGDYGYTF. For the CDR3, the DNA is TGTGCCGACCCGACCCCGGGCGCGGGCGACTATGGCTACACCTTC.

The gene calls are TRBV19 and TRBJ2-3; D remains ambiguous. Per the germline V gene, CDR1 is LNHDA and CDR2 is SQIVND (reference sequence). V was shortened by 1 base and J by 0 bases, with 5 bases between the two germline ends. This CDR3 has 14 amino acids. Here the CDR3 reads CASSIGFSTDTQYF. CDR3 nucleotides: TGTGCCAGTAGTATAGGATTTAGCACAGATACGCAGTATTTT.

A remark on this clone: The same CDR3 is also encoded by other DNA sequences in this sample. The chain employs TRBV5-4 and TRBJ2-5; D remains unclear. Between the trimmed V and J ends, which lost 0 bases and 3 bases, there was a span of 6 bases. Germline V lookup: CDR1 SGHNT, CDR2 YYREEE (reference sequence). The CDR3 totals 13 residues. The CDR3 DNA reads as TGTGCCAGCAGCTTGGTTGCAGAAGAGACCCAGTACTTC. Translating it yields CASSLVAEETQYF.

CDR3 nucleotide sequence: TGTGCCAGCAGCCCAAGTAAGACAACCTACGAGCAGTACTTC. Its protein is CASSPSKTTYEQYF. The chain is built from TRBV7-2 and TRBJ2-7; no firm D call. V was cut by 5 bases and J by 2 bases, with 13 bases left in between. The CDR3 contains 14 residues. In germline, CDR1 is SGHTA, CDR2 FQGNSA.

There are a few counts of this clone. The V and J genes are TRBV28 and TRBJ1-2; 10 nucleotides line up with TRBD1. The CDR3 runs to 16 residues. Germline V gene sequence: CDR1 MDHEN, CDR2 SYDVKM. V dropped 4 bases and J dropped 5; count of bases not matched to a gene: 10. Written as DNA, the CDR3 is TGTGCCAGCAGTTCCGGGACAGGGGTTTCTTTGTATGGCTACACCTTC. This gives the protein CASSSGTGVSLYGYTF.

V usage is TRBV5-6 and J usage is TRBJ1-1, with 7 bases aligning to TRBD1. Germline-derived CDR1 and CDR2 are SGHDT and YYEEEE. This CDR3 contains 12 residues. V was pared by 4 bases and J by 5 bases, with 2 bases of the junction left unmatched. The CDR3 nucleotides read TGTGCCAGCAGCCACAGGGGAACTGAAGCTTTCTTT. This gives the protein CASSHRGTEAFF.

The rearrangement joins TRBV10-1 to TRBJ2-3; a possible D gene is TRBD2 (5 bases). This CDR3 comprises 14 residues. CDR1 and CDR2 (germline): WNHNN, SYGVQD (reference sequence). V lost 6 bases, J lost 3 bases, and 13 bases lay in between. The CDR3 nucleotides are TGCGCCAGCAGCGAAAAACTAGGGACAGATACGCAGTATTTT. The encoded protein is CASSEKLGTDTQYF.

CDR3 region: CASSPRGGTNTEAFF. The CDR3, as DNA: TGTGCCAGCTCTCCCCGGGGGGGGACGAACACTGAAGCTTTCTTT. V and J are TRBV18 and TRBJ1-1; tentative D call: TRBD1 (5 bases). Per germline, CDR1 KGHSH and CDR2 LQKENI. The CDR3 has 15 amino acids. V was shortened by 6 bases and J by 1 base, with 15 bases between the two germline ends.

The gene calls are TRBV7-2 and TRBJ2-7, with 13 bases matching TRBD2. The germline CDR1 and CDR2 sequences are SGHTA and FQGNSA. V shed 4 bases, J shed 6 bases, and the junction held 9 bases outside the gene matches. The CDR3 runs to 16 residues. The CDR3 here is CASSSLLAGGPAEQYV. The CDR3 DNA reads TGTGCCAGCAGCTCATTACTAGCGGGGGGGCCGGCCGAGCAGTACGTC.

The chain recombines TRBV7-8 with TRBJ2-5; 8 nucleotides line up with TRBD1. With 3 bases clipped from V and 4 bases from J, the junction kept 13 bases outside the gene matches. CDR3 size: 17 residues. The germline V gene encodes CDR1 SGHVS and CDR2 FQNEAQ. CDR3 coding DNA: TGTGCCAGCAGCTTTACTGATCAGGGGGCGTCCGGAGAGACCCAGTACTTC. It specifies CASSFTDQGASGETQYF.

The chain employs TRBV25-1 and TRBJ1-3, with 10 nucleotides matching TRBD1. Germline V CDR1 and CDR2: MGHDK, SYGVNS. Losses at the gene ends were 4 bases for V and 2 bases for J; bases not matched to a gene: 2. The CDR3 extends over 15 amino acids. This chain's CDR3 is CASSGQGAPGNTIYF. The CDR3 nucleotides read TGTGCCAGCAGTGGACAGGGGGCGCCTGGAAACACCATATATTTT.

The J gene is TRBJ2-7, the V gene TRBV5-4; weak D call: TRBD1 (6 bases). The CDR3 has 14 residues. Germline V gene sequence: CDR1 SGHNT, CDR2 YYREEE (reference sequence). V was shortened by 2 bases and J by 9 bases, with 18 bases between the two germline ends. CDR3 sequence: CASSFRGSPPRQYF. The CDR3 DNA reads TGTGCCAGCAGCTTCAGGGGCTCCCCCCCGCGGCAGTACTTC.

This chain joins TRBV7-3 and TRBJ2-3; 9 bases line up with TRBD2. With 2 bases clipped from V and 1 base from J, the junction kept 7 bases outside the gene matches. CDR1 is SGHTA, CDR2 FQGTGA, per germline. This CDR3 contains 17 residues. This CDR3 is CASSLVSSGDRTDTQYF. CDR3 nucleotides: TGTGCCAGCAGCTTAGTTTCTAGCGGGGATCGCACAGATACGCAGTATTTT.

A word on this clone: Being one base from a much bigger clone, this may be a read error. This CDR3 is also generated by other DNA sequences in the sample. CDR3 in amino acids: CASSLANYGYTF. CDR3 sequence (DNA): TGTGCCAGCAGCTTAGCTAACTATGGCTACACCTTC. The chain couples TRBV5-6 to TRBJ1-2; unclear D gene. With 2 bases removed from V and 0 bases from J, the gap between germline ends came to 2 bases. This CDR3 has 12 residues. Germline-derived CDR1 and CDR2 are SGHDT and YYEEEE.

The chain combines TRBV19 with TRBJ1-5; D is uncertain. The CDR3 loop spans 15 amino acids. Trimming left V 5 bases short and J 9 bases short, with 20 bases between. Germline V gene sequence: CDR1 LNHDA, CDR2 SQIVND (reference sequence). CDR3 protein: CASSAQEFTLGPQHF. CDR3 DNA sequence: TGTGCCAGTAGTGCCCAGGAGTTTACCCTTGGGCCCCAGCATTTT.

This chain connects TRBV28 to TRBJ1-4, with 9 nucleotides matching TRBD1. Germline loops: CDR1 MDHEN, CDR2 SYDVKM. V lost 5 bases, J lost 7 bases, and 8 bases stayed unmatched. The CDR3 extends over 15 amino acids. As DNA, the CDR3 is TGTGCCAGCAGTGAAAACAGGGGGCGCGCTGAAAAACTGTTTTTT. Amino acids: CASSENRGRAEKLFF. Variable domain in full (rest from reference TRBV28 and TRBJ1-4): DVKVTQSSRYLVKRTGEKVFLECVQDMDHENMFWYRQDPGLGLRLIYFSYDVKMKEKGDIPEGYSVSREKKERFSLILESASTNQTSMYLCASSENRGRAEKLFFGSGTQLSVL.

This chain connects TRBV10-3 to TRBJ1-5; no definite D call. The V end was cut by 2 bases, the J end by 3 bases, with 11 bases between. CDR3 length: 15 residues. Germline values: CDR1 ENHRY, CDR2 SYGVKD. CDR3 nucleotides: TGTGCCATCAGTGAGGGTGGATGGAACAATCAGCCCCAGCATTTT. This codes for CAISEGGWNNQPQHF.

The chain employs TRBV5-6 and TRBJ1-5; no definite D call. This CDR3 has 12 residues. Germline-derived CDR1 and CDR2 are SGHDT and YYEEEE. V gave up 4 bases and J gave up 4 bases, with 6 bases separating them. For the CDR3, the DNA is TGTGCCAGCAGCCATGCGAATCAGCCCCAGCATTTT. Protein: CASSHANQPQHF.

This chain connects TRBV18 to TRBJ2-1, with 8 nucleotides matching TRBD2. Trimming at V came to 0 bases and at J to 1 base, leaving 5 bases not matched to a gene. The CDR3 loop spans 17 amino acids. The germline gives CDR1 KGHSH, CDR2 LQKENI. The CDR3 spells CASSPPTGGASYNEQFF. The CDR3 nucleotides are TGTGCCAGCTCACCACCTACCGGGGGGGCGTCCTACAATGAGCAGTTCTTC.

The chain joins TRBV15 to TRBJ2-7; weak D call: TRBD2 (6 bases). V shed 0 bases and J shed 4 bases, with 10 bases lying between them. CDR1 is LNHNV and CDR2 is YYDKDF in the germline V gene (reference sequence). The CDR3 sequence is 14 residues long. CDR3 nucleotide sequence: TGTGCCACCAGCAGAGAGGGGGGTGGATACGAGCAGTACTTC. As protein: CATSREGGGYEQYF.

The rearrangement links TRBV5-1 to TRBJ1-1, with a weak D call TRBD1 (5 bases). Deletions cut 5 bases from V and 1 base from J, with 18 bases between. This CDR3 is built from 16 residues. Germline values: CDR1 SGHRS, CDR2 YFSETQ. The CDR3 reads CASSAGGAGSNTEAFF. DNA of the CDR3: TGCGCCAGCAGTGCGGGGGGTGCGGGGTCGAACACTGAAGCTTTCTTT. The entire variable domain, with the rest obtained from reference TRBV5-1 and TRBJ1-1, is as follows: KAGVTQTPRYLIKTRGQQVTLSCSPISGHRSVSWYQQTPGQGLQFLFEYFSETQRNKGNFPGRFSGRQFSNSRSEMNVSTLELGDSALYLCASSAGGAGSNTEAFFGQGTRLTVV.